This T cell receptor (beta chain) derives from a study of T cell repertoires in cytomegalovirus infection. Only one count was recorded for this clonotype. TCRdb ran MiXCR on the reads and lists one entry per CDR3 protein. The data hold approximately 100,000 distinct CDR3 sequences, with under 25% observed a single time. Trimming stripped 2 bases from V and 2 bases from J, with 3 bases between. CDR3 length equals 12 residues. The germline gives CDR1 MNHEY, CDR2 SVGEGT. Specimen: CD8+ T cells from PBMCs. The chain has TRBV6-2 or TRBV6-3 and TRBJ2-5; D not certain. The TCR was taken from a human donor in good health (CMV status not recorded). Some clones in this sample may be carry-over from other donors' samples. CDR3 in amino acids: CASSYTQETQYF. The CDR3 DNA reads as TGTGCCAGCAGTTACACACAAGAGACCCAGTACTTC.